The TCR beta chain described here comes from a study of T cell responses to AZD1222 COVID-19 vaccine. General observations from the study: At 160-218 and 743-854, vaccine-associated CD4 TCRs were dominant, and they spanned spike. Of the AZD1222 recipients, only five to seven were seropositive at baseline. Females made up more of the donors, who were largely white British, and clonal diversity may have come out too low. Recipients of two AZD1222 doses showed rising Spike-specific TCR breadth and depth.

The protocol was immunoSEQ multiplex PCR, while the TCRdb copy is restricted to in-frame clones and leaves out a portion. The profile shows around 89,000 clones, 80% to 90% of them singletons. Germline CDR1 KGHSH, CDR2 LQKENI. The CDR3 extends over 15 amino acids. Trimming removed 6 bases at V and 0 bases at J, with 12 bases between. A note on this clone: Its target is not known.

The J gene is TRBJ1-3, the V gene TRBV18, with D possibly TRBD1 on 5 matching bases. The clonotype was recovered from an adult in good health. Sequencing used peripheral blood, obtained on day 0 of AZD1222 vaccination. The CDR3 sequence: CASSWDPSSGNTIYF. Written as DNA, the CDR3 is TGTGCCAGCTCTTGGGACCCAAGCTCTGGAAACACCATATATTTT.